Included here is one T cell receptor beta chain sequence, with context. What it recognizes is unknown. The read terminates 3 residues ahead of where the CDR3 ends, so the germline J gene completes it. Germline trimming cut 6 bases from V and 1 base from J; bases unmatched to any gene: 4. The CDR3 has 15 residues. Germline V gives CDR1 MNHEY, CDR2 SVGEGT. Thawed PBMCs were FACS-sorted into unstimulated CD4+CD25+CD127- regulatory T cells, CD4+CD25- non-regulatory cells, CD4 and CD8 cells. The table came from immunoSEQ multiplex PCR; TCRdb's copy has only in-frame clones and leaves some out. In total, the table holds 50,000 or so clones. This entry comes from a study of Tregs in tolerant kidney transplant recipients. Study results and caveats: No direct test of biological reproducibility was done here. Donor-specific Treg expansion exceeded global Treg expansion in tolerant patients, suggesting antigen drive.

This sequence joins TRBV6-2 or TRBV6-3 and TRBJ2-3; 10 bases agree with TRBD2. The source material was CD4+ T cells from blood, sampled before the transplant. The receptor was derived from a human donor who received a combined kidney and bone marrow transplant. CDR3 region: CASRKGTSGTDTQYF. Partial CDR3 DNA: TGTGCCAGCAGAAAAGGGACTAGCGGCACAGATACG.